The present TCR beta chain was sequenced within a study of tissue T cells after allogeneic stem cell transplantation. Time point described: mouse harvest day 14 after allogeneic transplant. The graft held 10^6 splenic CD5+ T cells and 10^7 T-cell-depleted bone marrow cells. Mice had MHC-mismatched B6 into BALB/c GVHD, sampled day 7 or 14. The method was immunoSEQ multiplex PCR; TCRdb's version includes in-frame clones alone and lacks a portion of them. Of approximately 3,000 clones in the sample, roughly 41% were seen once. Study conclusions and caveats: In patients and mice, blood and spleen missed much of tissue repertoire.

Worth noting for this clone: Its antigen is unknown. Gene names and germline match the mouse. The CDR3 end lies 1 residue beyond the end of the read and is filled in from the germline J gene.

V was shortened by 1 base and J by 4 bases, with 2 bases between the two germline ends. Germline assignment: CDR1 SNHLY and CDR2 FYNGKV (reference sequence). This CDR3 region has 11 residues. Sequencing input: gut tissue. The chain is built from TRBV3 and TRBJ2-7; D uncertain. The receptor comes from a female BALB/c mouse given C57BL/6 T cells with graft-versus-host disease after an allogeneic hematopoietic cell transplant. The sequenced part of the CDR3 DNA is TGTGCCAGCAGCTTAGGGTATGAACAGTAC. This codes for CASSLGYEQY. The entire CDR3 sequence reads CASSLGYEQYF.